This T cell receptor (beta chain) was sequenced during a study of tumor-infiltrating lymphocytes in oesophageal squamous cell carcinoma. There are many counts of this clonotype. Given a much more abundant clone one base away, this may be a read error. Each CDR3 protein gets one entry after TCRdb re-called the PCR reads with MiXCR. The sample has around 22,000 distinct CDR3 sequences, about 35% seen once. CDR1 is WSHSY and CDR2 is SAAADI in the germline V gene. The CDR3 has 14 residues. Material: esophageal tumor tissue. The chain joins TRBV10-2 to TRBJ2-1, with TRBD2 as a possible D gene (6 bases). The DNA end favors TRBJ2-7, so the J call may be wrong. This receptor was taken from a female donor with esophageal squamous cell carcinoma. The CDR3 sequence: CASAFGSSYNEQYF. CDR3 bases: TGCGCCAGCGCGTTCGGGAGCTCCTACAATGAGCAGTACTTC.